The 24 T cell receptor beta chains listed next were all sequenced from one sample in a study of T cell repertoires in cytomegalovirus infection. TCRdb reprocessed the reads with MiXCR, giving one entry per CDR3 protein. Here the sample spans 100,000 to 150,000 distinct CDR3 sequences, 24% being singletons. Antigens of these TCRs are unknown. The sequenced sample consisted of PBMCs, sequenced either directly or after in vitro stimulation (not recorded which). The receptors derive from a human donor in good health (CMV status not recorded). Some clones in this sample may be carry-over from other donors' samples.

This rearrangement joins TRBV14 to TRBJ2-7, with 9 nucleotides matching TRBD2. Germline CDR1 is SGHDN and CDR2 is FVKESK. The CDR3 is 14 amino acids. The junction had 4 bases not matched to a gene; V was cut back by 3 bases and J by 4 bases. The CDR3 spells CASSHYSGRYEQYV. CDR3 coding DNA: TGTGCCAGCAGCCACTATAGCGGGAGATACGAGCAGTACGTC.

The V call is TRBV19, the J call TRBJ1-2; D unclear. The CDR3 is 14 amino acids. Germline CDR1 reads LNHDA; CDR2 reads SQIVND (reference sequence). The V gene lost 9 bases and the J gene lost 2 bases, with 16 bases spanning the gap. The CDR3 loop reads CASTNDKMNYGYTF. The CDR3 nucleotides read TGTGCCAGCACAAATGACAAAATGAACTATGGCTACACCTTC.

This clonotype was recorded many times. The chain uses TRBV7-9 and TRBJ2-1; D possibly corresponds to TRBD1 (6 bases). Germline V gene data show CDR1 as SEHNR and CDR2 as FQNEAQ (reference sequence). The CDR3 runs 17 residues. Trimming took 4 bases from V and 0 from J, leaving 16 bases between them. For the CDR3, the DNA is TGTGCCAGCAGCTCGGCCGCGACAGGTAGCTCCTACAATGAGCAGTTCTTC. This encodes CASSSAATGSSYNEQFF.

This chain uses TRBV12-3 or TRBV12-4 with TRBJ1-3, with D possibly TRBD1 on 5 matching bases. Trimming cost V 6 bases and J 0 bases, with 9 bases left between them. The CDR3 covers 14 residues. This CDR3 is CASRRQSSGNTIYF. In DNA form, the CDR3 reads TGTGCCAGCAGACGACAGTCCTCTGGAAACACCATATATTTT.

This clonotype was detected many times. J is TRBJ2-7 and V is TRBV7-6, with D perhaps matching TRBD1 (6 bases). The CDR3 loop spans 14 amino acids. The germline CDR1 and CDR2 sequences are SGHVS and FNYEAQ. The germline V and J ends were trimmed by 4 bases and 0 bases, with 10 bases remaining between them. The CDR3 region is CASSSGQSSYEQYV. The CDR3 coding sequence is TGTGCCAGCAGCTCAGGACAGAGCTCCTACGAGCAGTACGTC.

This clonotype was seen ten or more times. The chain is built from TRBV7-2 and TRBJ1-2; a weak D match, TRBD1 (6 bases). This CDR3 spans 15 amino acids. In germline, CDR1 is SGHTA, CDR2 FQGNSA. The V gene lost 1 base and the J gene lost 4 bases, with 13 bases spanning the gap. The CDR3 here is CASSLVGGGLYGYTF. Here the CDR3 DNA reads TGTGCCAGCAGCTTAGTAGGGGGAGGACTCTATGGCTACACCTTC.

This clonotype was seen ten or more times. The gene calls are TRBV12-3 or TRBV12-4 and TRBJ1-5; D unresolved. Trimming shortened V by 3 bases and J by 4 bases, and 7 bases separated the two germline ends. This CDR3 region has 13 residues. The CDR3 reads CASSFAGNQPQHF. CDR3 coding DNA: TGTGCCAGCAGTTTCGCGGGGAATCAGCCCCAGCATTTT.

This chain uses TRBV6-1 with TRBJ2-7; D may be TRBD1 or TRBD2 (5 bases each). This CDR3 is 13 amino acids long. V shed 1 base and J shed 3 bases, with 7 bases lying between them. Germline-derived CDR1 and CDR2 are MNHNS and SASEGT. CDR3 loop: CASSEERGYEQYV. DNA for the CDR3: TGTGCCAGCAGTGAAGAGAGGGGCTACGAGCAGTACGTC.

V is TRBV28 and J is TRBJ1-2; perhaps TRBD1 as D (5 bases). Trimming took 6 bases from V and 10 from J, leaving 21 bases between them. CDR1 and CDR2 (germline): MDHEN, SYDVKM. CDR3 length equals 14 residues. In DNA form, the CDR3 reads TGTGCCAGCAGCACAGGCGGCAGGGCACTTGTCTACACCTTC. Encoded protein: CASSTGGRALVYTF.

This clonotype was counted a few times. The chain joins TRBV6-1 to TRBJ1-1; 8 bases map to TRBD1. The CDR3 has 17 residues. Germline CDR1 is MNHNS and CDR2 is SASEGT. V shed 0 bases and J 1 base; nucleotides not matched to a gene: 7. DNA of the CDR3: TGTGCCAGCAGTGAAGCGTGGACAGGGCACTCGAACACTGAAGCTTTCTTT. Translated, it gives CASSEAWTGHSNTEAFF.

This clonotype showed up just a few times. The chain joins TRBV28 to TRBJ2-4; D is possibly TRBD1 (5 bases). Germline CDR1 is MDHEN and CDR2 is SYDVKM. V lost 2 bases and J 2 bases, leaving 10 bases between the germline ends. The CDR3 loop spans 15 amino acids. The CDR3 nucleotides read TGTGCCAGCAGTTTAAATAGGGGCCCCAAAAACATTCAGTACTTC. Translated, it gives CASSLNRGPKNIQYF.

The V call is TRBV12-3 or TRBV12-4, the J call TRBJ2-7; D remains unclear. With 3 bases removed from V and 7 bases from J, the gap between germline ends came to 13 bases. This CDR3 comprises 13 residues. CDR3 in DNA: TGTGCCAGCAGTTTCGGCCGCCCGGCGGAGCAGTACTTC. Its protein product is CASSFGRPAEQYF.

CDR3 nucleotide sequence: TGCAGCGTTGAAGGGGGCTACCGCTACGAGCAGTACTTC. As protein: CSVEGGYRYEQYF. The gene calls are TRBV29-1 and TRBJ2-7, with TRBD1 as a possible D gene (5 bases). This CDR3 is 13 amino acids long. Germline CDR1 reads SQVTM; CDR2 reads ANQGSEA. The V end was cut by 1 base, the J end by 3 bases, with 10 bases between.

This clonotype is a singleton in its sample. This chain joins TRBV5-1 and TRBJ2-1; possibly TRBD2 for D (6 bases). The germline V gene encodes CDR1 SGHRS and CDR2 YFSETQ. V lost 5 bases and J 5 bases, leaving 17 bases between the germline ends. There are 15 residues in the CDR3. The CDR3 loop reads CASSVALGLNNEQFF. The CDR3 nucleotides read TGCGCCAGCAGTGTCGCGCTGGGACTTAACAATGAGCAGTTCTTC.

The sample holds a few counts of this clonotype. This chain uses TRBV7-8 with TRBJ2-7; 8 bases are shared with TRBD2. The CDR3 has 17 residues. CDR1 and CDR2 (germline): SGHVS, FQNEAQ. J was trimmed by 2 bases and V by 1 base; bases with no gene match: 10. The CDR3 DNA sequence: TGTGCCAGCAGCTTAGGGTATCGGCTAGCGGGCACCTACGAGCAGTACTTC. Its protein is CASSLGYRLAGTYEQYF.

In its sample, this clonotype was seen many times. The chain combines TRBV7-2 with TRBJ1-4; tentative D call: TRBD1 (6 bases). Between the trimmed V and J ends, which lost 4 bases and 8 bases, there was a span of 14 bases. The germline V gene has CDR1 SGHTA and CDR2 FQGNSA. This CDR3 spans 14 amino acids. CDR3 in amino acids: CASSSGGAGEKLFF. The CDR3 nucleotides are TGTGCCAGCAGCTCCGGGGGGGCTGGGGAAAAACTGTTTTTT.

This chain joins TRBV20-1 and TRBJ2-5; the D gene is possibly TRBD2 (6 bases). The V and J ends lost 1 base and 4 bases respectively, with 19 bases between them. This CDR3 comprises 16 residues. Germline V lookup: CDR1 DFQATT, CDR2 SNEGSKA (reference sequence). This CDR3 reads CSARVVGTFLRETQYF. The CDR3 coding sequence is TGCAGTGCTAGAGTTGTGGGGACTTTCTTGAGAGAGACCCAGTACTTC.

CDR3 loop: CASSRPGLAGVNEQFF. CDR3 bases: TGTGCCAGCAGCCGGCCCGGACTAGCGGGAGTTAATGAGCAGTTCTTC. The chain combines TRBV14 with TRBJ2-1; the match to TRBD2 covers 13 bases. The J segment lost 7 bases and the V segment lost 4 bases, leaving 7 bases of the junction unmatched. Germline values: CDR1 SGHDN, CDR2 FVKESK. This CDR3 is built from 16 residues.

This clonotype was recorded at least ten times. The chain combines TRBV7-2 with TRBJ1-1; D may be TRBD1 (5 bases). V dropped 3 bases and J dropped 0 bases, with 8 bases sitting between them. The germline V gene encodes CDR1 SGHTA and CDR2 FQGNSA. This CDR3 comprises 14 residues. The CDR3 DNA reads as TGTGCCAGCAGCTTGGGGGTGTTGAACACTGAAGCTTTCTTT. Its protein product is CASSLGVLNTEAFF.

This clonotype occurred many times. The CDR3 loop reads CASSDRTGGNTGELFF. CDR3 in DNA: TGTGCCAGCAGCGATAGGACAGGGGGAAACACCGGGGAGCTGTTTTTT. This sequence joins TRBV7-6 and TRBJ2-2, with 10 bases lining up with TRBD1. The CDR3 consists of 16 residues. Germline-derived CDR1 and CDR2 are SGHVS and FNYEAQ. V was clipped by 5 bases and J by 2 bases; unmatched bases: 5.

This clonotype turned up a few times. The CDR3 loop is CASSLADNEQFF. CDR3 bases: TGTGCCAGCAGCTTAGCTGACAATGAGCAGTTCTTC. The gene calls are TRBV7-2 and TRBJ2-1; D call uncertain. Germline CDR1 reads SGHTA; CDR2 reads FQGNSA. V lost 0 bases to trimming and J lost 5 bases, with 2 bases between them. The CDR3 is 12 amino acids.

This clonotype was seen a handful of times. The chain recombines TRBV12-3 or TRBV12-4 with TRBJ1-2; D is undetermined. V was pared by 5 bases and J by 7 bases, with 14 bases between. The CDR3 runs 13 residues. The CDR3 is CASSPPTVGGYTF. The CDR3, as DNA: TGTGCCAGCAGTCCCCCAACGGTGGGTGGCTACACCTTC.

The table lists this clonotype with many counts. The J gene is TRBJ1-3, the V gene TRBV3-1, with TRBD1 identical over 8 bases. CDR1 and CDR2 from the germline V gene are LGHDT and YNNKEL (reference sequence). The CDR3 consists of 17 residues. V lost 5 bases, J lost 0 bases, and 9 bases stayed unmatched. DNA of the CDR3: TGTGCCAGCAGCTCTCCGACAGGGGTAAGCTCTGGAAACACCATATATTTT. Translating gives CASSSPTGVSSGNTIYF. The complete variable domain, with remaining parts taken from reference TRBV3-1 and TRBJ1-3, reads DTAVSQTPKYLVTQMGNDKSIKCEQNLGHDTMYWYKQDSKKFLKIMFSYNNKELIINETVPNRFSPKSPDKAHLNLHINSLELGDSAVYFCASSSPTGVSSGNTIYFGEGSWLTVV.

This clonotype was seen more than once but under ten times. The chain joins TRBV27 to TRBJ2-1; 9 nucleotides agree with TRBD1. Germline lookup yields CDR1 MNHEY and CDR2 SMNVEV (reference sequence). This CDR3 region has 15 residues. V lost 0 bases, J lost 7 bases, and 4 bases stayed unmatched. The DNA for the CDR3 is TGTGCCAGCAGTTTATCGTGGACAGGGGTTAATGAGCAGTTCTTC. Translated: CASSLSWTGVNEQFF.